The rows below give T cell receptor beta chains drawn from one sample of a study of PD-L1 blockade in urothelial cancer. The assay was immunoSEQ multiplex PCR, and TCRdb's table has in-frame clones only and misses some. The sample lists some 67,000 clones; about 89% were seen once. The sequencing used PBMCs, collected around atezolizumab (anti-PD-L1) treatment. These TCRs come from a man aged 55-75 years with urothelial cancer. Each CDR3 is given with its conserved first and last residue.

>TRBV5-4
CASSGGQVVNSPLHF
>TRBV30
CAWTAGRLNTEAFF
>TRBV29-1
CSVQTQNYGYTF
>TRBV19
CASSIRDINPLAKNIQYF
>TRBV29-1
CSVIQGADNYGYTF
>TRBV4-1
CASSQSGTEAFF
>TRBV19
CASGGTGVLDTQYF
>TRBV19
CASSIERQLNYGYTF
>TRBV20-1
CSARPGLWAFF
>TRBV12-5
CASGLPIGALNTEAFF
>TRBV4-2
CASSQIDGPRSDTQYF
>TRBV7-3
CASSPASGLDTQYF
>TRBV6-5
CASSYFRTQYF
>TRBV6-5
CASSYNGGTDTQYF
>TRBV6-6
CASSYPRNTEAFF
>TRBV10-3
CAIRAFGGRAPDTQYF
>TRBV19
CASSSQGPTYEQYF
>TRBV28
CASSLQGLAVGTDTQYF